This T cell receptor (beta chain) emerged from a study of cytomegalovirus exposure and HLA in healthy donors. Vbeta (60) and Jbeta (13) primers were used in the PCR. TCRdb's table, derived via immunoSEQ multiplex PCR, lists solely in-frame clones and lacks some. The sample includes over 80,000 clones, about four fifths of them seen just once. CDR1 and CDR2 from the germline V gene are SNHLY and FYNNEI. CDR3 size: 16 residues. V was cut by 7 bases and J by 2 bases, with 17 bases left in between. Study conclusions and caveats: The analysis excluded some indistinguishable V segments, including TRBV6-2 and TRBV6-3.

Points on this clone: What it binds is not known.

Sequencing input: PBMCs. The rearrangement uses TRBV2 and TRBJ2-2; tentatively, D is TRBD1 (6 bases). The receptor was isolated from a man in his forties in good health and CMV-seropositive. The CDR3 here is CASNVQGVLNTGELFF. The DNA of the CDR3 is TGTGCCAGCAACGTACAGGGCGTGTTAAACACCGGGGAGCTGTTTTTT. The full variable domain, with the rest looked up from reference TRBV2 and TRBJ2-2, is EPEVTQTPSHQVTQMGQEVILRCVPISNHLYFYWYRQILGQKVEFLVSFYNNEISEKSEIFDDQFSVERPDGSNFTLKIRSTKLEDSAMYFCASNVQGVLNTGELFFGEGSRLTVL.